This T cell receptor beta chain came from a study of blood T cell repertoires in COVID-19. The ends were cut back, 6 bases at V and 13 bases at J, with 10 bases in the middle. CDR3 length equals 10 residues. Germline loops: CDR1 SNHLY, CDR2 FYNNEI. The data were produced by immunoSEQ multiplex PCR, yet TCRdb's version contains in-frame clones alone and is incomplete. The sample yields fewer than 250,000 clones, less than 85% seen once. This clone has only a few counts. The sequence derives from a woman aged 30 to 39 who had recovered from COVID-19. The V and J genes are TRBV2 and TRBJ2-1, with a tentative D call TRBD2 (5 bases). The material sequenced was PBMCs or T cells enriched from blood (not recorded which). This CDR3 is CASRRAVQFF. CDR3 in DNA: TGTGCCAGCAGGCGGGCAGTACAGTTCTTC.